This TCR beta chain was profiled in a study of blood T cell repertoires in COVID-19. Looking at the study overall: Acute and convalescent COVID-19 samples came from the United States, Italy and Spain. Nucleic acid was either cDNA or gDNA, and it came from T cells, B-cell-depleted T cells, or PBMCs.

Germline lookup yields CDR1 SGHDN and CDR2 FVKESK. Deletions cut 4 bases from V and 4 bases from J, with 10 bases between. This CDR3 comprises 14 residues. This clone was detected a few times. Original processing methods: Reference gene primers were amplified, and this amplification served to estimate nucleated cell counts. Assay used: immunoSEQ multiplex PCR; TCRdb lists only in-frame clones, some missing. That table furnishes V, J and clone size, whereas the DNA furnished D and trimming. In the table there are about 68,000 clones, about 80% of which are singletons. Sequenced sample: peripheral blood. This chain links TRBV14 with TRBJ2-2; D is possibly TRBD1 (5 bases). This receptor was identified in a human donor in a cohort sampled during active COVID-19. The CDR3 loop reads CASSRGHLTGELFF. In DNA form, the CDR3 reads TGTGCCAGCAGCCGAGGACACCTCACCGGGGAGCTGTTTTTT. Based on the CDR3 plus reference TRBV14 and TRBJ2-2, the full variable domain is EAGVTQFPSHSVIEKGQTVTLRCDPISGHDNLYWYRRVMGKEIKFLLHFVKESKQDESGMPNNRFLAERTGGTYSTLKVQPAELEDSGVYFCASSRGHLTGELFFGEGSRLTVL.